Described below is a single T cell receptor beta chain sequence and its context. The antigen is undetermined. Data came from immunoSEQ multiplex PCR; TCRdb stores just in-frame clones and leaves some out. The sample yields roughly 17,000 clones, 75% to 90% seen once. This record comes from a study of T cells after posttransplantation cyclophosphamide. Study-wide results and limits: Later blood repertoires were often dominated by clones from the donor CD8+ memory compartment. Tissue-infiltrating T cells from skin or gut overlapped little with blood T cells. TRB clonality was highly associated with recipient CMV seropositivity and reactivation.

Controls had myeloablative marrow grafts with methotrexate and calcineurin inhibitor, sampled at 1 year. The CDR3 is made up of 12 amino acids. CDR1 and CDR2 (germline): GTSNPN, SVGIG (reference sequence). The V end lost 1 base, the J end lost 4 bases, and 7 bases lay between the germline ends. Sequenced material: PBMCs, taken after allogeneic stem cell transplant with calcineurin inhibitor and methotrexate. This clonotype was sampled from a female patient younger than 35 who received an allogeneic stem cell transplant from an unrelated donor, was CMV-positive, and had acute and chronic GVHD. Some T cells may be graft donor cells. The rearrangement links TRBV30 to TRBJ1-1; unclear D gene. The CDR3 protein is CAWSEETTEAFF. The CDR3, as DNA: TGTGCCTGGAGTGAGGAGACCACTGAAGCTTTCTTT.